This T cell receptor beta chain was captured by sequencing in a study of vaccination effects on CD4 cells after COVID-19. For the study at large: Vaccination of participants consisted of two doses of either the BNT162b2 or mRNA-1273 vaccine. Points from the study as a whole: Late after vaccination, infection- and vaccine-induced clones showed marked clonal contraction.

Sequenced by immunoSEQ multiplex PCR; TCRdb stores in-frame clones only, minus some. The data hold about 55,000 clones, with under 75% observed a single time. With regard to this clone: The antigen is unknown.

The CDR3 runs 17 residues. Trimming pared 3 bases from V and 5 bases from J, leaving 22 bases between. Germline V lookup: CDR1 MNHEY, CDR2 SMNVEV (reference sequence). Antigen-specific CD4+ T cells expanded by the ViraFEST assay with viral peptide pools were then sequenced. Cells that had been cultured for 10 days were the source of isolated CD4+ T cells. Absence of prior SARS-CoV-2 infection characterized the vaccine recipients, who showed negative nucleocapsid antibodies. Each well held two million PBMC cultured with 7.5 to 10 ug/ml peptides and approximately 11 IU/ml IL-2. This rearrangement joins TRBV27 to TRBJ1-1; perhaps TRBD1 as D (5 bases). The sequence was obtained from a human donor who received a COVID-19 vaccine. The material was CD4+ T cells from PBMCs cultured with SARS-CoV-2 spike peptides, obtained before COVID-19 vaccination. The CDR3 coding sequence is TGTGCCAGCAGTTTCTTCCGACCTCCTGCGGGGCCTACTGAAGCTTTCTTT. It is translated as CASSFFRPPAGPTEAFF.